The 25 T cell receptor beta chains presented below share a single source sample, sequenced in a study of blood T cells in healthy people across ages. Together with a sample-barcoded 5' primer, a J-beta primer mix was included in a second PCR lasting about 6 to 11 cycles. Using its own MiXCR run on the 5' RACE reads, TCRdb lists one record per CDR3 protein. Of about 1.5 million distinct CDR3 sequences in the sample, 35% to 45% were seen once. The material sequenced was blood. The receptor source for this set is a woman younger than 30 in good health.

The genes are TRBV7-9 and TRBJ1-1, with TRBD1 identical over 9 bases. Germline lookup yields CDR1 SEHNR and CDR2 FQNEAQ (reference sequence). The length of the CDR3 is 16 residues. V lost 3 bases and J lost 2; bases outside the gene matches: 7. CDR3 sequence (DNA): TGTGCCAGCAGCTTTTGGACAGGGGCTGGTAACACTGAAGCTTTCTTT. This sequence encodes CASSFWTGAGNTEAFF. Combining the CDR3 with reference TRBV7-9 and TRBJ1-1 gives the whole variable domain DTGVSQNPRHKITKRGQNVTFRCDPISEHNRLYWYRQTLGQGPEFLTYFQNEAQLEKSRLLSDRFSAERPKGSFSTLEIQRTEQGDSAMYLCASSFWTGAGNTEAFFGQGTRLTVV.

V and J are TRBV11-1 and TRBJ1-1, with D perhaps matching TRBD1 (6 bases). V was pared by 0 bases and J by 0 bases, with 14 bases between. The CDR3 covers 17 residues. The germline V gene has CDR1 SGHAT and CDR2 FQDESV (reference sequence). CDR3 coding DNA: TGTGCCAGCAGCTTAGCGGGGGCGGCACACATGAACACTGAAGCTTTCTTT. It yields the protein CASSLAGAAHMNTEAFF.

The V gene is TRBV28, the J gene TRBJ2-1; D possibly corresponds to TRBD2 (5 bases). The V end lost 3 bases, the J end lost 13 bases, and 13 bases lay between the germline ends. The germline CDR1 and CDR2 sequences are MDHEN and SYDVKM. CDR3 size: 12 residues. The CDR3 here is CASSLSSAFQFF. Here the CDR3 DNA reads TGTGCCAGCAGTTTGAGTAGCGCTTTTCAGTTCTTC.

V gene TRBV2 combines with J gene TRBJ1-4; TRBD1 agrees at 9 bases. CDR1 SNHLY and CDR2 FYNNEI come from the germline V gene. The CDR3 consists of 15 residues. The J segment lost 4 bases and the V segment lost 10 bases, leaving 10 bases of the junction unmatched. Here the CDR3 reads CATSQSGQGNEKLFF. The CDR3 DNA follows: TGTGCCACCTCGCAGTCGGGACAGGGTAATGAAAAACTGTTTTTT.

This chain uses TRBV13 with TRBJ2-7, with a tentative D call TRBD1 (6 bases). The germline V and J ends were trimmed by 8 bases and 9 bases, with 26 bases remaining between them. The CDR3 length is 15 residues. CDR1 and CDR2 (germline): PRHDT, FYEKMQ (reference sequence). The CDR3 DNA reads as TGTGCCAGCCTAGAACGCGGAAGGGGGACGAAGGTGCAGTACTTC. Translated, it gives CASLERGRGTKVQYF.

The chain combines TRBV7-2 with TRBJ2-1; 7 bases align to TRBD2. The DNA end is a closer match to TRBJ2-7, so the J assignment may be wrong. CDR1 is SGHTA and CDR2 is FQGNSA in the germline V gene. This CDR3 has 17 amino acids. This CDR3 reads CASRADWVAGSYNEQYF. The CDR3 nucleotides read TGTGCCAGCAGAGCGGATTGGGTAGCGGGCTCCTACAATGAGCAGTACTTC.

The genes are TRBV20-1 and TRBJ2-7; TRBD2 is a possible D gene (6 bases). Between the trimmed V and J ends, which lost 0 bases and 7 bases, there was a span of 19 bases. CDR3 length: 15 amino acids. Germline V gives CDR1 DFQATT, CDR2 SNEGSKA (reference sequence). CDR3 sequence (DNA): TGCAGTGCTAGAGATCCCGGGAGTACGGGTAATGAGCAGTACTTC. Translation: CSARDPGSTGNEQYF.

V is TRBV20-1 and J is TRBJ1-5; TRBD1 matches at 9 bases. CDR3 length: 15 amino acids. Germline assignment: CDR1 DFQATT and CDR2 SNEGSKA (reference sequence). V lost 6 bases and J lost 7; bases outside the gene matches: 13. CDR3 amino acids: CSAAPPTGGPQPQHF. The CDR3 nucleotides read TGCAGTGCAGCACCTCCGACAGGGGGTCCGCAGCCCCAGCATTTT.

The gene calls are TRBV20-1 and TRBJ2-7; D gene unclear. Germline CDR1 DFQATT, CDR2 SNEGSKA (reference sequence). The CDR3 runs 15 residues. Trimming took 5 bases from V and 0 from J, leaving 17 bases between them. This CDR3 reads CSAAQRSRLSYEQYF. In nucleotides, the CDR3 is TGCAGTGCTGCCCAGCGTAGCCGACTCTCCTACGAGCAGTACTTC.

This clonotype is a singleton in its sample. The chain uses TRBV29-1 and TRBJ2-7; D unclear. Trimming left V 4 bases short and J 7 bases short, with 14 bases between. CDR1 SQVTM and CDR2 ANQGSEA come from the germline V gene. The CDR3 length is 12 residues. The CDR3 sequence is CSVGSPEIEQYF. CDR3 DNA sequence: TGCAGCGTTGGGAGTCCTGAGATTGAGCAGTACTTC.

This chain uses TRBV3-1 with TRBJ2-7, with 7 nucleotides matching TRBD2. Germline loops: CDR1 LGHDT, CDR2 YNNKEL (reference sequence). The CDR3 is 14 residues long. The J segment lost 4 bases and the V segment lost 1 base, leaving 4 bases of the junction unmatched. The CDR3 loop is CASSQAGGPYEQYF. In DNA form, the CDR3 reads TGTGCCAGCAGCCAAGCGGGGGGTCCTTACGAGCAGTACTTC.

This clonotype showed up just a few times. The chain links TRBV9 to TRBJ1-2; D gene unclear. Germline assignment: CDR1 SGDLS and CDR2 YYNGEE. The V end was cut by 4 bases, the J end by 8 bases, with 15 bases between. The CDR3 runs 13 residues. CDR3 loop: CASSNLRRRGYTF. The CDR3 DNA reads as TGTGCCAGCAGCAACCTACGCCGGAGAGGCTACACCTTC. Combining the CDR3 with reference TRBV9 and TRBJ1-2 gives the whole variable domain DSGVTQTPKHLITATGQRVTLRCSPRSGDLSVYWYQQSLDQGLQFLIQYYNGEERAKGNILERFSAQQFPDLHSELNLSSLELGDSALYFCASSNLRRRGYTFGSGTRLTVV.

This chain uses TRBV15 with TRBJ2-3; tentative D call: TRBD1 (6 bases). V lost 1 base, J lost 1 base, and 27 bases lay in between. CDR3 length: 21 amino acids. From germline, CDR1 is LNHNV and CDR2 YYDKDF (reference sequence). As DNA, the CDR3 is TGTGCCACCAGCAGAGGACCACCACACTACAGGGATCTCATTGGCACAGATACGCAGTATTTT. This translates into CATSRGPPHYRDLIGTDTQYF.

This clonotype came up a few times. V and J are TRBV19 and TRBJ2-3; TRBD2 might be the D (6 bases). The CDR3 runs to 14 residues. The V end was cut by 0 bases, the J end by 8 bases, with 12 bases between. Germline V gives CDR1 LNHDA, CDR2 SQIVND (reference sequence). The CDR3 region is CASSIDSLTSTQYF. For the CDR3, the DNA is TGTGCCAGTAGTATAGATTCCCTGACTAGTACGCAGTATTTT.

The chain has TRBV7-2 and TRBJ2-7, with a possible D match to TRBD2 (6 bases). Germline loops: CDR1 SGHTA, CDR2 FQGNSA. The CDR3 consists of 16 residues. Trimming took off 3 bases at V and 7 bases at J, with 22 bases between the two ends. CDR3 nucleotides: TGTGCCAGCAGCTTCTCCCCCCGGGGACTCATTAAGGAGCAGTACTTC. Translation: CASSFSPRGLIKEQYF.

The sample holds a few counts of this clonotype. CDR3 in DNA: TGCGCCAGCAGCCAAGATCCGGGGCAGGTCGAAAAACTGTTTTTT. Encoded protein: CASSQDPGQVEKLFF. The chain uses TRBV4-3 and TRBJ1-4; D may be TRBD1 (5 bases). With 0 bases removed from V and 8 bases from J, the gap between germline ends came to 13 bases. CDR1 and CDR2 from the germline V gene are LGHNA and YSLEER. The CDR3 length is 15 residues.

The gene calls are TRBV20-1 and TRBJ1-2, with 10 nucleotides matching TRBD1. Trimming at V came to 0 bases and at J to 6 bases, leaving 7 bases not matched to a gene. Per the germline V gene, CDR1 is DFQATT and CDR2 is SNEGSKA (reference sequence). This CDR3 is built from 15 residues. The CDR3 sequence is CSARDSGQGIHGYTF. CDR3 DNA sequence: TGCAGTGCTAGAGATTCGGGACAGGGGATCCATGGCTACACCTTC.

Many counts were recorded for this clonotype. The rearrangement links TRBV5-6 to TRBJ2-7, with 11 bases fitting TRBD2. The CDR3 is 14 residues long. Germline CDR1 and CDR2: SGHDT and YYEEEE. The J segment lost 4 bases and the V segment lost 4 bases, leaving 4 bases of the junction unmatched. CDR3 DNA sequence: TGTGCCAGCAGCAAAACTAGCGGGAGATACGAGCAGTACTTC. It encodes CASSKTSGRYEQYF.

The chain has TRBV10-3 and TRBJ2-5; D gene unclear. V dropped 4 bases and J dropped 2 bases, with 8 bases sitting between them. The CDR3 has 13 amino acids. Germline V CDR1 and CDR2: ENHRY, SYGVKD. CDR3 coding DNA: TGTGCCATCAGTGTCCCACTGCAAGAGACCCAGTACTTC. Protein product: CAISVPLQETQYF.

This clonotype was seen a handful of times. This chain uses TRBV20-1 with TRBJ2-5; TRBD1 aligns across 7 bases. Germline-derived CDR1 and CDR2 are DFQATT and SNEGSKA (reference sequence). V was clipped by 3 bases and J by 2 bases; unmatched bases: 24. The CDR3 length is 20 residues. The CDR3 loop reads CSARGVQGRIGRARQETQYF. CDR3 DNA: TGCAGTGCTAGGGGCGTACAGGGGAGAATTGGGCGAGCTCGTCAAGAGACCCAGTACTTC.

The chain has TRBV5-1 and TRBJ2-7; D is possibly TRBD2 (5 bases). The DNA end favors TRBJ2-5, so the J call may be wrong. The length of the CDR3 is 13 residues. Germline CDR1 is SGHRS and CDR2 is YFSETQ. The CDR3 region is CASSPTGKKTQYF. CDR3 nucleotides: TGCGCCAGCAGCCCGACCGGGAAAAAGACCCAGTACTTC.

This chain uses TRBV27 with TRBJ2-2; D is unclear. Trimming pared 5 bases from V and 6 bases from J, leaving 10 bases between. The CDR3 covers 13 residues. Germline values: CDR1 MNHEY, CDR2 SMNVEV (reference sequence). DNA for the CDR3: TGTGCCAGCAGTCCCCTGCAACCCGGGGAGCTGTTTTTT. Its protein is CASSPLQPGELFF.

CDR3 amino acids: CSVLSTNYGYTF. CDR3 sequence (DNA): TGCAGCGTTTTGAGTACTAACTATGGCTACACCTTC. The chain recombines TRBV29-1 with TRBJ1-2; D uncertain. Germline V gene sequence: CDR1 SQVTM, CDR2 ANQGSEA. Trimming cost V 5 bases and J 0 bases, with 7 bases left between them. The CDR3 consists of 12 residues.

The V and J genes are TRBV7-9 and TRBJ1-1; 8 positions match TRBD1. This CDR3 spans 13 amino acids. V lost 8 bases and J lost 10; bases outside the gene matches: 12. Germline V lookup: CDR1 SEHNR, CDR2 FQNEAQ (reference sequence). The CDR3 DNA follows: TGTGCCAGCGGCCCCCGACAGGGGACAGCAGCTTTCTTT. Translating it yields CASGPRQGTAAFF.

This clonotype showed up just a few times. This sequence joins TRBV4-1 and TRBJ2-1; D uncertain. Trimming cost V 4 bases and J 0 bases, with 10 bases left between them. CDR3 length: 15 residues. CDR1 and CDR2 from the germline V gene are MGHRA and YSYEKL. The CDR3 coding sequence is TGCGCCAGCAGCCGCTTTTCCCACTCCTACAATGAGCAGTTCTTC. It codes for CASSRFSHSYNEQFF.